The 10 T cell receptor beta chains below were found in one sample sequenced in a study of cytomegalovirus exposure and HLA in healthy donors. PCR employed 60 Vbeta and 13 Jbeta primers. Assay used: immunoSEQ multiplex PCR; TCRdb lists only in-frame clones, some missing. The sample carries around 200,000 clones, just under 85% recorded once. Sequencing was carried out using PBMCs. These TCRs come from a woman in her 40s in good health and CMV-seronegative.

V and J are TRBV27 and TRBJ1-6, with D uncertain. The CDR3 totals 15 residues. The germline CDR1 and CDR2 sequences are MNHEY and SMNVEV (reference sequence). Trimming shortened V by 2 bases and J by 9 bases, and 14 bases separated the two germline ends. The CDR3 protein is CASSLRIFSGSPLHF. The CDR3 DNA is TGTGCCAGCAGTTTACGTATCTTTTCGGGTTCACCCCTCCACTTT.

J is TRBJ2-1 and V is TRBV7-8; a possible D gene is TRBD2 (6 bases). V shed 1 base and J shed 10 bases, with 8 bases lying between them. There are 12 residues in the CDR3. The V gene's germline CDR1 is SGHVS and CDR2 FQNEAQ. CDR3 protein: CASSLGLAEQFF. The CDR3 nucleotides are TGTGCCAGCAGCTTAGGGCTAGCGGAGCAGTTCTTC.

This clone was counted once. The chain links TRBV5-1 to TRBJ1-3; 9 bases align to TRBD1. This CDR3 has 15 residues. Losses at the gene ends were 4 bases for V and 4 bases for J; bases not matched to a gene: 6. Germline lookup yields CDR1 SGHRS and CDR2 YFSETQ. CDR3 region: CASSTGQGKGNTIYF. The DNA for the CDR3 is TGCGCCAGCAGCACCGGACAGGGGAAAGGAAACACCATATATTTT.

This clone has just a few counts. The chain combines TRBV5-1 with TRBJ2-1; tentative D call: TRBD2 (5 bases). The CDR3 has 15 residues. V was shortened by 0 bases and J by 0 bases, with 7 bases between the two germline ends. Germline V lookup: CDR1 SGHRS, CDR2 YFSETQ. The CDR3 DNA follows: TGCGCCAGCAGCTTGGTCGGGGACTCCTACAATGAGCAGTTCTTC. This sequence encodes CASSLVGDSYNEQFF.

To note about this clone: One end of the junction fails to match germline, which may point to a read error. This rearrangement joins TRBV7-9 to TRBJ1-1; no reliable D call. The CDR3 has 15 residues. CDR1 is SEHNR and CDR2 is FQNEAQ in the germline V gene (reference sequence). The CDR3 here is CSSSFDNVMNTEAFF. The CDR3 DNA reads TGTTCCAGCAGCTTTGACAATGTCATGAACACTGAAGCTTTCTTT. The complete variable domain, with remaining parts taken from reference TRBV7-9 and TRBJ1-1, reads DTGVSQNPRHKITKRGQNVTFRCDPISEHNRLYWYRQTLGQGPEFLTYFQNEAQLEKSRLLSDRFSAERPKGSFSTLEIQRTEQGDSAMYLCSSSFDNVMNTEAFFGQGTRLTVV.

The chain employs TRBV28 and TRBJ1-5; no definite D call. The CDR3 loop spans 13 amino acids. Germline V gene data show CDR1 as MDHEN and CDR2 as SYDVKM. With 2 bases removed from V and 7 bases from J, the gap between germline ends came to 9 bases. The CDR3 nucleotides are TGTGCCAGCAGTTTAGAGGGCGCGCAGCCCCAGCATTTT. Translation gives CASSLEGAQPQHF.

This chain connects TRBV11-2 to TRBJ2-7, with 7 bases fitting TRBD1. The CDR3 is made up of 15 amino acids. Germline V gene lookup returns CDR1 SGHAT and CDR2 FQNNGV. After removal of 0 bases from V and 3 bases from J, the junction contained 5 bases not matched to a gene. CDR3 residues: CASSLDLWDSYEQYF. The CDR3 nucleotides are TGTGCCAGCAGCTTAGATCTTTGGGACAGCTACGAGCAGTACTTC.

The chain links TRBV15 to TRBJ2-7; D uncertain. In germline, CDR1 is LNHNV, CDR2 YYDKDF (reference sequence). CDR3 length: 11 amino acids. V lost 8 bases and J 4 bases, leaving 9 bases between the germline ends. Here the CDR3 reads CATSHGYEQYF. DNA for the CDR3: TGTGCCACCTCCCACGGGTACGAGCAGTACTTC. The variable domain in full, with the rest retrieved from reference TRBV15 and TRBJ2-7, is DAMVIQNPRYQVTQFGKPVTLSCSQTLNHNVMYWYQQKSSQAPKLLFHYYDKDFNNEADTPDNFQSRRPNTSFCFLDIRSPGLGDTAMYLCATSHGYEQYFGPGTRLTVT.

The rearrangement links TRBV2 to TRBJ1-4; a weak D match, TRBD1 (5 bases). Trimming stripped 4 bases from V and 7 bases from J, with 10 bases between. This CDR3 comprises 13 residues. CDR1 is SNHLY, CDR2 FYNNEI, per germline. Here the CDR3 DNA reads TGTGCCAGCAGTGGTAGTGGGGCTGAAAAACTGTTTTTT. This translates into CASSGSGAEKLFF.

The rearrangement links TRBV28 to TRBJ1-2; TRBD1 is a possible D gene (5 bases). The CDR3 totals 15 residues. Germline V gene data show CDR1 as MDHEN and CDR2 as SYDVKM. V shed 8 bases and J shed 7 bases, with 23 bases lying between them. CDR3 region: CASSFAGRGEGGYTF. The CDR3 region has the DNA TGTGCCAGCTCATTTGCGGGACGGGGAGAAGGTGGCTACACCTTC.